The sequence of this TCR beta chain was determined in a study of shared clonotypes between healthy human individuals. Study-wide findings and caveats: Several donors held about 5% of naive CD4 clonotypes in common. Compared with memory subsets, naive subsets generally had larger estimated richness.

The assay was run at deep level. Here immunoSEQ multiplex PCR was the method, and the copy in TCRdb shows in-frame clones only, minus some. Here the sample spans a few million clones, just over 90% being singletons. It was into CD45RA+ naive and CD45RA-negative memory subsets that the CD4+ cells were split. Comment on this clone: Its antigen is currently unknown.

The TCR comes from a man between 18 and 29 years old in good health. The specimen sequenced was naive CD4+ T cells sorted from blood. Noted subset: CD45RA+ positively selected.

In DNA form, the CDR3 reads TGTGCCATCTCTGTGATGGGGGGGCAAGCCTACGAGCAGTACTTC. Encoded protein: CAISVMGGQAYEQYF. The chain recombines TRBV10-3 with TRBJ2-5; D might be TRBD2 (7 bases). The J call could be wrong; TRBJ2-7 is a better fit for the DNA end. Germline V gene data show CDR1 as ENHRY and CDR2 as SYGVKD. The CDR3 runs to 15 residues.